One TCR beta chain is described in this entry. This record comes from a study of shared clonotypes between healthy human individuals. Produced via immunoSEQ multiplex PCR; TCRdb's table is partial and in-frame only. The data show roughly 680,000 clones, with around 70% seen just once and approximately 2% held by the top ten. Germline V gene lookup returns CDR1 DFQATT and CDR2 SNEGSKA (reference sequence). The CDR3 consists of 11 residues. V lost 5 bases and J lost 8, with 12 bases in between. The sample taken for sequencing was memory CD4+ T cells sorted from blood. Subset given: CD45RA-negative fraction. The V and J genes are TRBV20-1 and TRBJ2-5; possible D gene TRBD1, 6 bases. The TCR comes from a woman in her twenties or thirties in good health. DNA for the CDR3: TGCAGTGCTCCGATACAGGGAACCCAGTACTTC. Translation: CSAPIQGTQYF.